A selection of T cell receptor beta chains follows, all from one sample in a study of control samples from healthy donors and cancer patients. Data came from immunoSEQ multiplex PCR; TCRdb stores just in-frame clones and leaves some out. The table lists 40,000 to 55,000 clones, approximately 89% of them singletons. The sequenced sample was PBMCs. All receptors derive from a middle-aged man with colorectal cancer. CDR3s include the opening cysteine and the closing phenylalanine or tryptophan. Each record gives: V gene, J gene, clone size, D gene, CDR3 DNA, CDR3 protein. D genes are given only for firm matches. Some rows mark clone size as missing; the rest say once, few, many or name a class of expanded clone.

v_call: TRBV15
j_call: TRBJ1-3
clone_size: once
d_call: TRBD1
cdr3_nt: TGTGCCACCAGCACAGACAGGGACTCTGGAAACACCATATATTTT
cdr3_aa: CATSTDRDSGNTIYF

v_call: TRBV2
j_call: TRBJ1-2
clone_size: NA
d_call: TRBD1
cdr3_nt: TGTGCCAGCAGCGAGACAGGGCTCGGGTATGGCTACACCTTC
cdr3_aa: CASSETGLGYGYTF

v_call: TRBV28
j_call: TRBJ2-7
clone_size: NA
d_call: TRBD2
cdr3_nt: TGTGCCAGCAGTCCGGGACTAGCGAGGTCCTACGAGCAGTACTTC
cdr3_aa: CASSPGLARSYEQYF

v_call: TRBV7-2
j_call: TRBJ1-4
clone_size: NA
d_call: NA
cdr3_nt: TGTGCCAGCAACTTCCGGAGCGGAACTAATGAAAAACTGTTTTTT
cdr3_aa: CASNFRSGTNEKLFF

v_call: TRBV10-2
j_call: TRBJ2-7
clone_size: NA
d_call: TRBD2
cdr3_nt: TGCGCCAGCGGGCTTACTAGCGGGGCGCCCGAGCAGTACTTC
cdr3_aa: CASGLTSGAPEQYF

v_call: TRBV10-1
j_call: TRBJ2-5
clone_size: NA
d_call: TRBD1
cdr3_nt: TGCGCCAGCAGTGGGGCCCGGACAGGGGTCGAGACCCAGTACTTC
cdr3_aa: CASSGARTGVETQYF

v_call: TRBV30
j_call: TRBJ2-5
clone_size: NA
d_call: TRBD2
cdr3_nt: TGTGCCTGGAGTGCCTGGCGCACCGGGACTAGCGGGAGGACTCAAGAGACCCAGTACTTC
cdr3_aa: CAWSAWRTGTSGRTQETQYF

v_call: TRBV12-5
j_call: TRBJ2-7
clone_size: NA
d_call: TRBD2
cdr3_nt: TGTGCTAGTGGTTTGGTACATTTGGGGGGGAGCCCCTACGAGCAGTACTTC
cdr3_aa: CASGLVHLGGSPYEQYF

v_call: TRBV11-2
j_call: TRBJ2-3
clone_size: NA
d_call: NA
cdr3_nt: TGTGCCAGCAGCACCCAGACCTGGGATACGCAGTATTTT
cdr3_aa: CASSTQTWDTQYF

v_call: TRBV6-1
j_call: TRBJ2-3
clone_size: NA
d_call: NA
cdr3_nt: TGTGCCAGCAGTGAAGCTGGGAGCGCAGATACGCAGTATTTT
cdr3_aa: CASSEAGSADTQYF

v_call: TRBV24-1
j_call: TRBJ2-2
clone_size: NA
d_call: NA
cdr3_nt: TGTGCCACCAGTGATTTGGGGGGCCCTGCGCCAGACACCGGGGAGCTGTTTTTT
cdr3_aa: CATSDLGGPAPDTGELFF

v_call: TRBV24-1
j_call: TRBJ1-5
clone_size: NA
d_call: NA
cdr3_nt: TGTGCCACCAAAACAGGGACCCCTCGGGATCAGCCCCAGCATTTT
cdr3_aa: CATKTGTPRDQPQHF

v_call: TRBV5-1
j_call: TRBJ1-1
clone_size: NA
d_call: TRBD1
cdr3_nt: TGCGCCAGCAGCTTCGGACAGGGTGGCACTGAAGCTTTCTTT
cdr3_aa: CASSFGQGGTEAFF